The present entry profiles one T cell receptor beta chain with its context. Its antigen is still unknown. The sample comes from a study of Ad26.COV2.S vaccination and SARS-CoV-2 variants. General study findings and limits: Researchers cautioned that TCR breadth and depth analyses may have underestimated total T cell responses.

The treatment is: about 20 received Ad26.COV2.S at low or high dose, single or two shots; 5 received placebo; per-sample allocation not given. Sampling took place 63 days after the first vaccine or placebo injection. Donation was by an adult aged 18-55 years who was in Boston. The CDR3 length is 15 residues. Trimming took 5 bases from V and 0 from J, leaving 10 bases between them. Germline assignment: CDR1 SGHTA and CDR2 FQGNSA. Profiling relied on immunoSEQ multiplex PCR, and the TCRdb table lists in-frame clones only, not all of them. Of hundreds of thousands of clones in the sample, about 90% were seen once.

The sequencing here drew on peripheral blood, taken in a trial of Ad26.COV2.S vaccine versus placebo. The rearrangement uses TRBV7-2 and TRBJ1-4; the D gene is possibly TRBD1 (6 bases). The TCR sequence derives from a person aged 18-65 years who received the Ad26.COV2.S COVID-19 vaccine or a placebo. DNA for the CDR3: TGTGCCAGCAGCCCCGGGACAACAACTAATGAAAAACTGTTTTTT. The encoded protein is CASSPGTTTNEKLFF.